This TCR beta chain was obtained from a study of patients and donors after allogeneic stem cell transplantation. Germline assignment: CDR1 SGHRS and CDR2 YFSETQ. The CDR3 totals 12 residues. The junction had 5 bases not matched to a gene; V was cut back by 6 bases and J by 7 bases. The table lists this clonotype with a few counts. Each CDR3 protein is one row after TCRdb ran MiXCR on the RT-PCR reads. The sample holds about a million distinct CDR3 sequences, approximately 18% seen once. Sequenced: blood, either unsorted or a sorted T cell fraction (not recorded which). The TCR originated in a human donor who was either an allogeneic HSCT recipient or a stem cell or donor lymphocyte infusion donor (not recorded which). It is not recorded whose cells these are; they may come from a transplant donor. V usage is TRBV5-1 and J usage is TRBJ1-1; 8 bases are shared with TRBD1. CDR3 protein: CASTRGLGEAFF. The CDR3 nucleotides read TGCGCCAGCACCAGGGGGCTCGGTGAAGCTTTCTTT.